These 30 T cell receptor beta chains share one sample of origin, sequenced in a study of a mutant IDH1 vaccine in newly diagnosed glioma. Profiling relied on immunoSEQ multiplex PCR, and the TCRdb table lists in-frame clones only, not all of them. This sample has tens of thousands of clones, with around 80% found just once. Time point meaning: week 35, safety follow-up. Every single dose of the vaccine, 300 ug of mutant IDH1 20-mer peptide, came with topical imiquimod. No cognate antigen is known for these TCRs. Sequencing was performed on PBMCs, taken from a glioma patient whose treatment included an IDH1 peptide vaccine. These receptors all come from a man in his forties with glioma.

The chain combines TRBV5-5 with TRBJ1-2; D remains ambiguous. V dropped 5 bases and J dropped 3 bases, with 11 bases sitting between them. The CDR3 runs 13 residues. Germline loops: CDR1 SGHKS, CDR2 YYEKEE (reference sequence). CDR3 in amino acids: CASSLSGDYGYTF. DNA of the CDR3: TGTGCCAGCAGTCTGTCCGGGGACTATGGCTACACCTTC.

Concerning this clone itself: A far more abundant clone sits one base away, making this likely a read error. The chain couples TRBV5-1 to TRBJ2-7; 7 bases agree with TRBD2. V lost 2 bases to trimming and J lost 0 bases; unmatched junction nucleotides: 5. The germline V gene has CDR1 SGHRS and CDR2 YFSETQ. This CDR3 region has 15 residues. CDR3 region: CASSLGGEGSYEQYV. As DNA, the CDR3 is TGCGCCAGCAGCTTAGGCGGGGAGGGCTCCTACGAGCAGTACGTC.

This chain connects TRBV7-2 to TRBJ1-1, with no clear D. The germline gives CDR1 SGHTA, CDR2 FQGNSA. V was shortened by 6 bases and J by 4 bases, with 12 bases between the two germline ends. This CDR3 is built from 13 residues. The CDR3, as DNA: TGTGCCAGCAGTCTCGGGCAGATCACTGAAGCTTTCTTT. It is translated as CASSLGQITEAFF.

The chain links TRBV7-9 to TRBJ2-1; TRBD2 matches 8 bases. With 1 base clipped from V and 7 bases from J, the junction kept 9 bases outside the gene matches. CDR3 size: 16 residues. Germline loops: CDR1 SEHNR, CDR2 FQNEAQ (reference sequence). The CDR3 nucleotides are TGTGCCAGCAGCTTAGGCTCAGCGGGGGCGGCGAATGAGCAGTTCTTC. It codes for CASSLGSAGAANEQFF. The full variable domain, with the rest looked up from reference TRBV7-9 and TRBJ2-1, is DTGVSQNPRHKITKRGQNVTFRCDPISEHNRLYWYRQTLGQGPEFLTYFQNEAQLEKSRLLSDRFSAERPKGSFSTLEIQRTEQGDSAMYLCASSLGSAGAANEQFFGPGTRLTVL.

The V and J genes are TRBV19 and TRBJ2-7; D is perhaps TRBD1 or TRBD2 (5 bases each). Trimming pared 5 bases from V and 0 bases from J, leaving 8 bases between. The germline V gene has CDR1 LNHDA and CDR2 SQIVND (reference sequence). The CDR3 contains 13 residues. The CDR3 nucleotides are TGTGCCAGTAGTGCAGGGAGCTCCTACGAGCAGTACGTC. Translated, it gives CASSAGSSYEQYV.

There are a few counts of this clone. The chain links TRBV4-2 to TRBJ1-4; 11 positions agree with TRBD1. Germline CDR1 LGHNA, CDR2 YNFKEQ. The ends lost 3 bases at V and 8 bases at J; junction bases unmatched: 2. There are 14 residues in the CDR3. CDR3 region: CASSHGTGGEKLFF. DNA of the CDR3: TGTGCCAGCAGCCATGGGACAGGGGGGGAAAAACTGTTTTTT.

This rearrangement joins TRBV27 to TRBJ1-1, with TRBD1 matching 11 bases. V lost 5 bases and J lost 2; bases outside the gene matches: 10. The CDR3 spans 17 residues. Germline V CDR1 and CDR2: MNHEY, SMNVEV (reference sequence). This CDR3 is CASSAADRGRFNTEAFF. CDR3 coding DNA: TGTGCCAGCAGTGCGGCGGACAGGGGGCGATTCAACACTGAAGCTTTCTTT.

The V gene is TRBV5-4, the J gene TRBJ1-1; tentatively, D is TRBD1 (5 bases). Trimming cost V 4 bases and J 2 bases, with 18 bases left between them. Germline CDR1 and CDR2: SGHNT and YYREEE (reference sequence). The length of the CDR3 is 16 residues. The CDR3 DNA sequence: TGTGCCAGCAGCGATCCAACCGGGACGGCAAACACTGAAGCTTTCTTT. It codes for CASSDPTGTANTEAFF.

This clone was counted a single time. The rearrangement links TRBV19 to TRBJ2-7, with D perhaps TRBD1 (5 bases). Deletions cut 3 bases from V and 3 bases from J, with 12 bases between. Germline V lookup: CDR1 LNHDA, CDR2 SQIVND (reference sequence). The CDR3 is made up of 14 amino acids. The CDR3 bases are TGTGCCAGTAGTATTGGGGCCGGTAACTACGAGCAGTACTTC. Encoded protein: CASSIGAGNYEQYF.

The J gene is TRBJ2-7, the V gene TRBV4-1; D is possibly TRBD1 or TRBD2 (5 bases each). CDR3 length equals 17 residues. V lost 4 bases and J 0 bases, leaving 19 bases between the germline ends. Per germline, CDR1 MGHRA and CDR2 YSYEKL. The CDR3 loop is CASSRGPIDVGSYEQYF. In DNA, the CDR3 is TGCGCCAGCAGCCGGGGACCCATCGACGTTGGCTCCTACGAGCAGTACTTC.

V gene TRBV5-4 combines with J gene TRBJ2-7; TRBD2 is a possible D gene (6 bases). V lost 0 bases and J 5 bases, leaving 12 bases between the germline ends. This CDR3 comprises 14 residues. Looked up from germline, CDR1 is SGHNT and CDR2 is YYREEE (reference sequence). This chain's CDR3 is CASSLGGRNDEQYV. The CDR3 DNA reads TGTGCCAGCAGCTTGGGAGGGAGGAATGACGAGCAGTACGTC.

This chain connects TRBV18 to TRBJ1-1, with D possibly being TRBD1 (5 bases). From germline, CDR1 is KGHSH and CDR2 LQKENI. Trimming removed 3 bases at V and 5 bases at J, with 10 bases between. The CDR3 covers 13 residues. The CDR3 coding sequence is TGTGCCAGCTCACCGCCGGGGGTAACTGAAGCTTTCTTT. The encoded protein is CASSPPGVTEAFF.

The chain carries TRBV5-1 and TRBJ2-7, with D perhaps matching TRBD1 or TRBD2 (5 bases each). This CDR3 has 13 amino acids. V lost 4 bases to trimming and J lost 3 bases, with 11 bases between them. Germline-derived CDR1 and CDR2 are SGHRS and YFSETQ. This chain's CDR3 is CASSLRDGYEQYF. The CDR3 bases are TGCGCCAGCAGCCTAAGGGACGGCTACGAGCAGTACTTC.

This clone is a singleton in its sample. As DNA, the CDR3 is TGTGCCAGCAGTTTTTCGGCCCTAACCGGCTACACCTTC. Its translation: CASSFSALTGYTF. The chain employs TRBV27 and TRBJ1-2; D is unresolved. V shed 3 bases and J shed 8 bases, with 13 bases lying between them. Germline V gene sequence: CDR1 MNHEY, CDR2 SMNVEV (reference sequence). The CDR3 length is 13 residues.

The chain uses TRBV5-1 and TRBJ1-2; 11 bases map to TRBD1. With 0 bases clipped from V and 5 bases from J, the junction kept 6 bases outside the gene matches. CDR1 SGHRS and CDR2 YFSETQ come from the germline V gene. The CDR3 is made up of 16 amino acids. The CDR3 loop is CASSLDTGTGGYGYTF. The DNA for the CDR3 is TGCGCCAGCAGCTTGGATACCGGGACAGGGGGGTATGGCTACACCTTC. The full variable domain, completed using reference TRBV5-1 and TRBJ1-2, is KAGVTQTPRYLIKTRGQQVTLSCSPISGHRSVSWYQQTPGQGLQFLFEYFSETQRNKGNFPGRFSGRQFSNSRSEMNVSTLELGDSALYLCASSLDTGTGGYGYTFGSGTRLTVV.

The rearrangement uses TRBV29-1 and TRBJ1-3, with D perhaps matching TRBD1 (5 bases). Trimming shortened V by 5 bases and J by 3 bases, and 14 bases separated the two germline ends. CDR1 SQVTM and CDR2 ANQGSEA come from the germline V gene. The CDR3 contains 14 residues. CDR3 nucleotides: TGCAGCGTTTCCGGGACCGCCAGTGGAAACACCATATATTTT. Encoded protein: CSVSGTASGNTIYF.

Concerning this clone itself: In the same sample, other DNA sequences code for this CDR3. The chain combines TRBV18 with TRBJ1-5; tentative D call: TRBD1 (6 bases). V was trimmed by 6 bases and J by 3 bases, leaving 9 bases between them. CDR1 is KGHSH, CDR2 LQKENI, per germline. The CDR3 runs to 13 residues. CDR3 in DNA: TGTGCCAGCTCGAGACAGGACAATCAGCCCCAGCATTTT. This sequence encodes CASSRQDNQPQHF.

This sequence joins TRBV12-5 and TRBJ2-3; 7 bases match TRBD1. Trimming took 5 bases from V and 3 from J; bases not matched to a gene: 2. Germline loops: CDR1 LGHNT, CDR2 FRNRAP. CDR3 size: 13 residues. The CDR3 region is CASGTGVTDTQYF. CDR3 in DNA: TGTGCTAGTGGTACAGGGGTTACAGATACGCAGTATTTT. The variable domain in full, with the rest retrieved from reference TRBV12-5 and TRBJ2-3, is DARVTQTPRHKVTEMGQEVTMRCQPILGHNTVFWYRQTMMQGLELLAYFRNRAPLDDSGMPKDRFSAEMPDATLATLKIQPSEPRDSAVYFCASGTGVTDTQYFGPGTRLTVL.

The CDR3 spells CASSSGTSGIRIYEQYF. CDR3 nucleotide sequence: TGTGCCAGCAGCTCGGGGACTAGCGGGATCCGCATATACGAGCAGTACTTC. The V and J genes are TRBV5-4 and TRBJ2-7, with 13 positions matching TRBD2. The CDR3 is 17 residues long. CDR1 and CDR2 from the germline V gene are SGHNT and YYREEE (reference sequence). With V trimmed by 3 bases and J by 4 bases, 10 bases remained unmatched.

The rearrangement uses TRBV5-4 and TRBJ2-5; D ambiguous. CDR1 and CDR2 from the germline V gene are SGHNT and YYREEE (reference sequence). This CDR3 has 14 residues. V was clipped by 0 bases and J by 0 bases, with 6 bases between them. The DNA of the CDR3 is TGTGCCAGCAGCTTGGATCCGGACCAAGAGACCCAGTACTTC. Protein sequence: CASSLDPDQETQYF.

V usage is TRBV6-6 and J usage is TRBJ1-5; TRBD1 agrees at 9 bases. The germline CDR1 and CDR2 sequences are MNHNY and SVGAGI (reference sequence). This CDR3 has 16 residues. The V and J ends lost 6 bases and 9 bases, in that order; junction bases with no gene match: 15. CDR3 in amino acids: CASSPRDRASVRPQHF. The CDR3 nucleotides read TGTGCCAGCAGCCCCCGGGACAGGGCCTCCGTGAGGCCCCAGCATTTT.

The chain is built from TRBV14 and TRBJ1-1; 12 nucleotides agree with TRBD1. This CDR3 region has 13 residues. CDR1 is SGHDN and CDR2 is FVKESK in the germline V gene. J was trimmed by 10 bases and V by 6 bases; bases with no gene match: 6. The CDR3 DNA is TGTGCCAGCAGGGGGGACAGGGGGCTTTTAGCTTTCTTT. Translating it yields CASRGDRGLLAFF. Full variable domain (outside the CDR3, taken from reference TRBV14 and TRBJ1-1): EAGVTQFPSHSVIEKGQTVTLRCDPISGHDNLYWYRRVMGKEIKFLLHFVKESKQDESGMPNNRFLAERTGGTYSTLKVQPAELEDSGVYFCASRGDRGLLAFFGQGTRLTVV.

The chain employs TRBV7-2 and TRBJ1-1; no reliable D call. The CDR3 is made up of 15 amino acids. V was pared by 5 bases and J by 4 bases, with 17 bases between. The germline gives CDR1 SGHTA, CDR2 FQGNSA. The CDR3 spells CASSKTSNPSTEAFF. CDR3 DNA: TGTGCCAGCAGCAAAACCTCGAATCCGTCCACTGAAGCTTTCTTT.

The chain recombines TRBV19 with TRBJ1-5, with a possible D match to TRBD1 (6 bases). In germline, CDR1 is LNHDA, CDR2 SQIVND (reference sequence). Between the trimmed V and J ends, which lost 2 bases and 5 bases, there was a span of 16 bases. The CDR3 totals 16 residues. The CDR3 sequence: CASSILNRASYQPQHF. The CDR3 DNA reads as TGTGCCAGTAGTATATTGAACAGGGCGAGCTATCAGCCCCAGCATTTT. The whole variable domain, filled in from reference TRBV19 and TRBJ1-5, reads DGGITQSPKYLFRKEGQNVTLSCEQNLNHDAMYWYRQDPGQGLRLIYYSQIVNDFQKGDIAEGYSVSREKKESFPLTVTSAQKNPTAFYLCASSILNRASYQPQHFGDGTRLSIL.

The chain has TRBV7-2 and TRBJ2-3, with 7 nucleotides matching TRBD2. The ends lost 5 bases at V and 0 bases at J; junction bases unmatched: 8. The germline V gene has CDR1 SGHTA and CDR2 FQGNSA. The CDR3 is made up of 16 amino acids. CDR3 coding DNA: TGTGCCAGCAGCGTTGTAGCGGGTCCCAGCACAGATACGCAGTATTTT. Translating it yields CASSVVAGPSTDTQYF.

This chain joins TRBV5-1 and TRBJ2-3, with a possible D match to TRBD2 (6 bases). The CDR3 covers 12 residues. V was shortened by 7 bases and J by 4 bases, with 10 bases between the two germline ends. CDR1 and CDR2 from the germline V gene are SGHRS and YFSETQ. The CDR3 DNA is TGCGCCAGCCGTCCGGGGGCAGATACGCAGTATTTT. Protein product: CASRPGADTQYF.

The CDR3 sequence: CASSPSANIQYF. CDR3 sequence (DNA): TGTGCCAGCAGTCCCAGCGCAAACATTCAGTACTTC. The rearrangement links TRBV9 to TRBJ2-4; D is unclear. V was shortened by 5 bases and J by 6 bases, with 9 bases between the two germline ends. Germline V lookup: CDR1 SGDLS, CDR2 YYNGEE. This CDR3 spans 12 amino acids.

In DNA form, the CDR3 reads TGTGCCAGCAGCCCCTTTGGCGGGAGGGACTCCACCGGGGAGCTGTTTTTT. This translates into CASSPFGGRDSTGELFF. The rearrangement links TRBV11-3 to TRBJ2-2; 9 bases agree with TRBD2. V lost 5 bases, J lost 4 bases, and 11 bases stayed unmatched. This CDR3 spans 17 amino acids. Per germline, CDR1 SGHNT and CDR2 YENEEA.

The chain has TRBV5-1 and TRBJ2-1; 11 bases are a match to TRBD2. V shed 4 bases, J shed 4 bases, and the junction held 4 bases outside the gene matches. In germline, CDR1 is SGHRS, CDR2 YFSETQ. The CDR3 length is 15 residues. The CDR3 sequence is CASSPTSGSYNEQFF. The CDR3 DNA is TGCGCCAGCAGCCCCACTAGCGGGAGTTACAATGAGCAGTTCTTC.

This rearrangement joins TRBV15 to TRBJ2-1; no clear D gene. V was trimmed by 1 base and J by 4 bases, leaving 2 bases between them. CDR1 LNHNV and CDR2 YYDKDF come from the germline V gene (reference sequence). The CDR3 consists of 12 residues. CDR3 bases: TGTGCCACCAGCAGAGGGTACAATGAGCAGTTCTTC. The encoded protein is CATSRGYNEQFF.